This TCR beta chain was profiled in a study of shared clonotypes between healthy human individuals. Regarding the study as a whole: The study found roughly 5% of naive CD4 clonotypes shared across a few donors.

Profiled with immunoSEQ multiplex PCR; TCRdb holds only in-frame clones, not every one. The table has about 680,000 clones, approximately 79% seen once. Deletions cut 5 bases from V and 12 bases from J, with 17 bases between. Germline V lookup: CDR1 MDHEN, CDR2 SYDVKM. The CDR3 runs 13 residues. In its sample, this clone was seen a few times. Its antigen is still unknown. The chain has TRBV28 and TRBJ2-1; TRBD1 is a possible D gene (7 bases). The clonotype was recovered from a woman aged 25-40 years in good health. Sequencing was done on a sample of memory CD4+ T cells sorted from blood. Subset denoted: CD45RA-negative fraction. The CDR3: CASSRTGWGGQFF. The CDR3 DNA follows: TGTGCCAGCAGTAGGACAGGTTGGGGAGGGCAGTTCTTC.